The next 7 T cell receptor beta chains were all read from a single sample in a study of CD8+ T cells in alopecia areata. cDNA prepared by RNA extraction and subsequent reverse transcription served as the template for sequencing. The repertoire was sequenced with immunoSEQ multiplex PCR; TCRdb's copy has only in-frame clones and lacks some. Among about 13,000 clones listed, about two thirds were seen once. Stated treatment: oral pan-JAK inhibitor, 5-10 mg twice daily. Sampling of alopecia areata patients yielded lesional scalp punch biopsies as well as peripheral blood. Sequenced here: skin, sampled at week 4, from a patient treated with tofacitinib. Receptor source: a human donor with alopecia areata.

In nucleotides, the CDR3 is TGCGCCAGCAGCCAAAGCCCCGGGGGAAGGACAGATACGCAGTATTTT. It codes for CASSQSPGGRTDTQYF. This chain uses TRBV4-1 with TRBJ2-3; maybe TRBD2 (6 bases). The CDR3 runs 16 residues. V lost 2 bases to trimming and J lost 3 bases, with 15 bases between them. Germline V gene lookup returns CDR1 MGHRA and CDR2 YSYEKL.

The chain links TRBV18 to TRBJ1-2, with 12 nucleotides matching TRBD1. The germline V gene encodes CDR1 KGHSH and CDR2 LQKENI. V dropped 3 bases and J dropped 8; count of bases not matched to a gene: 13. The CDR3 spans 17 residues. DNA of the CDR3: TGTGCCAGCTCACCTGTCCCGGGACAGGGGGCTCAGTCCGGCTACACCTTC. Protein product: CASSPVPGQGAQSGYTF.

The sample holds one count of this clone. A junction end diverges from the germline sequence, so it may reflect a read error. The chain is built from TRBV7-2 and TRBJ1-1; D is undetermined. The CDR3 runs 15 residues. Looked up from germline, CDR1 is SGHTA and CDR2 is FQGNSA. The CDR3 loop is CASSIALGRNTEAFF. CDR3 bases: TGTGCCAGCAGCATAGCCCTAGGGAGGAACACTGAAGCTTTCTTT.

This clone has only a few counts. The J gene is TRBJ2-1, the V gene TRBV6-5; 15 bases align to TRBD2. Germline V lookup: CDR1 MNHEY, CDR2 SVGAGI. Trimming cost V 6 bases and J 9 bases; bases outside gene matches: 3. CDR3 size: 14 residues. This chain's CDR3 is CASSRTSGGAEQFF. The CDR3 nucleotides are TGTGCCAGCAGCCGGACTAGCGGGGGGGCTGAGCAGTTCTTC.

V usage is TRBV6-1 and J usage is TRBJ1-1, with 7 bases that match TRBD1. The CDR3 runs to 14 residues. The V gene's germline CDR1 is MNHNS and CDR2 SASEGT. Trimming took 5 bases from V and 3 from J; bases not matched to a gene: 6. CDR3 DNA: TGTGCCAGCAGTACGACAGGGTTCGACACTGAAGCTTTCTTT. Residues: CASSTTGFDTEAFF.

There are a few counts of this clone. This chain connects TRBV6-1 to TRBJ2-7; the match to TRBD2 covers 10 bases. Germline CDR1 MNHNS, CDR2 SASEGT. The CDR3 has 14 residues. Germline trimming cut 5 bases from V and 4 bases from J; bases unmatched to any gene: 5. The CDR3 DNA follows: TGTGCCAGCAGTTATAGCGGGGGGTCGTACGAGCAGTACTTC. Amino acid sequence: CASSYSGGSYEQYF.

This clone has more than one count but fewer than ten. The rearrangement uses TRBV29-1 and TRBJ2-7; D unclear. Trimming shortened V by 0 bases and J by 7 bases, and 7 bases separated the two germline ends. The germline CDR1 and CDR2 sequences are SQVTM and ANQGSEA. CDR3 size: 11 residues. The CDR3 region is CSVEDPGEQYF. In DNA, the CDR3 is TGCAGCGTTGAAGATCCTGGAGAGCAGTACTTC.